One sample yielded the 28 T cell receptor beta chains listed below, sequenced in a study of control samples from healthy donors and cancer patients. Here immunoSEQ multiplex PCR was the method, and the copy in TCRdb shows in-frame clones only, minus some. The data show 110,000 to 150,000 clones, with roughly nine tenths seen just once and just under 5% held by the top ten. The sequenced sample was blood. Receptor source: a man aged 25 to 40 in good health.

The chain carries TRBV3-1 (or the pseudogene TRBV3-2) and TRBJ1-2, with D perhaps matching TRBD1 (5 bases). V dropped 0 bases and J dropped 0 bases, with 20 bases sitting between them. The CDR3 totals 19 residues. Germline CDR1 is LGHDT and CDR2 is YNNKEL (reference sequence). CDR3: CASSQDSNAGGSTNYGYTF. The CDR3 nucleotides read TGTGCCAGCAGCCAAGATAGTAACGCCGGGGGGTCAACTAACTATGGCTACACCTTC.

The V and J genes are TRBV21-1 and TRBJ2-1; TRBD1 is the table's D call and was not checked against the DNA. TRBV21-1 is classified as a pseudogene. This CDR3 is 16 amino acids long. CDR3: CASSKPSRGPYNEQFF. The CDR3 DNA sequence: TGTGCCAGCAGCAAACCCTCCAGGGGGCCCTACAATGAGCAGTTCTTC.

The chain links TRBV9 to TRBJ2-3, with 8 bases lining up with TRBD2. This CDR3 comprises 15 residues. Germline CDR1 reads SGDLS; CDR2 reads YYNGEE. V lost 5 bases and J lost 0; bases outside the gene matches: 5. CDR3 DNA: TGTGCCAGCAGAGCTAGCGGGCTTAGCACAGATACGCAGTATTTT. This codes for CASRASGLSTDTQYF.

The chain is built from TRBV2 and TRBJ2-1; D is perhaps TRBD2 (5 bases). The V end was cut by 6 bases, the J end by 5 bases, with 17 bases between. Germline lookup yields CDR1 SNHLY and CDR2 FYNNEI. CDR3 length equals 15 residues. CDR3 residues: CASRRRAEDNNEQFF. CDR3 in DNA: TGTGCCAGCAGGCGGCGAGCGGAGGATAACAATGAGCAGTTCTTC.

V and J are TRBV24-1 and TRBJ2-3; 7 nucleotides match TRBD2. Trimming cost V 8 bases and J 1 base; bases outside gene matches: 11. From germline, CDR1 is KGHDR and CDR2 SFDVKD. The CDR3 totals 16 residues. CDR3 in DNA: TGTGCCACCATTAGGGCGGGGGTACCTGGCACAGATACGCAGTATTTT. Translation: CATIRAGVPGTDTQYF.

The genes are TRBV11-3 and TRBJ2-1; possible D gene TRBD1, 6 bases. The CDR3 runs 15 residues. Germline CDR1 is SGHNT and CDR2 is YENEEA. The ends were cut back, 1 base at V and 4 bases at J, with 11 bases in the middle. CDR3 coding DNA: TGTGCCAGCAGCTTAGGGCAGGGGAGATACAATGAGCAGTTCTTC. This sequence encodes CASSLGQGRYNEQFF.

This clone came up once. The chain uses TRBV7-9 and TRBJ2-1; tentative D call: TRBD1 (5 bases). The germline CDR1 and CDR2 sequences are SEHNR and FQNEAQ (reference sequence). This CDR3 contains 14 residues. Between the trimmed V and J ends, which lost 1 base and 6 bases, there was a span of 10 bases. The CDR3 bases are TGTGCCAGCAGCTTAGGCAGGGCACCCAATGAGCAGTTCTTC. The encoded protein is CASSLGRAPNEQFF. Full variable domain (outside the CDR3, taken from reference TRBV7-9 and TRBJ2-1): DTGVSQNPRHKITKRGQNVTFRCDPISEHNRLYWYRQTLGQGPEFLTYFQNEAQLEKSRLLSDRFSAERPKGSFSTLEIQRTEQGDSAMYLCASSLGRAPNEQFFGPGTRLTVL.

This sequence joins TRBV4-3 and TRBJ1-3; D ambiguous. Germline CDR1 LGHNA, CDR2 YSLEER. V was pared by 1 base and J by 0 bases, with 4 bases between. There are 14 residues in the CDR3. The CDR3 protein is CASSQGSSGNTIYF. CDR3 DNA: TGCGCCAGCAGCCAAGGGTCCTCTGGAAACACCATATATTTT.

This clone was found once. An end of the junction does not agree with germline; a read error may underlie this. This chain uses TRBV6-5 with TRBJ1-6, with D unresolved. The CDR3 covers 14 residues. Germline V gene sequence: CDR1 MNHEY, CDR2 SVGAGI. In nucleotides, the CDR3 is TGTGCCAGCAGTGACTCGCAGTATAATTCACCCCTCCACTTT. Translating gives CASSDSQYNSPLHF.

To note about this clone: The junction departs from the called germline gene at one end, perhaps through a read error. The V gene is TRBV6-1, the J gene TRBJ1-2; TRBD1 might be the D (5 bases). The CDR3 runs 14 residues. Germline loops: CDR1 MNHNS, CDR2 SASEGT. CDR3 protein: CASREDSGYYGYTF. In nucleotides, the CDR3 is TGTGCCAGCAGGGAAGACAGCGGATACTATGGCTACACCTTC.

The rearrangement links TRBV7-2 to TRBJ2-7, with D possibly being TRBD1 (5 bases). V was cut by 1 base and J by 3 bases, with 13 bases left in between. This CDR3 region has 15 residues. CDR1 and CDR2 (germline): SGHTA, FQGNSA. The CDR3 sequence: CASSLGQGTNYEQYF. The CDR3 DNA reads as TGTGCCAGCAGCTTAGGGCAGGGAACCAACTACGAGCAGTACTTC.

This chain uses TRBV2 with TRBJ1-2; TRBD1 might be the D (6 bases). This CDR3 has 10 residues. Germline values: CDR1 SNHLY, CDR2 FYNNEI. In DNA, the CDR3 is TGTGTCTACAGGGCCCTTGGCTACACCTTC. Encoded protein: CVYRALGYTF.

The chain couples TRBV6-4 to TRBJ2-1, with 7 bases identical to TRBD2. Germline CDR1 is MRHNA and CDR2 is SNTAGT. V dropped 7 bases and J dropped 0; count of bases not matched to a gene: 6. This CDR3 contains 15 residues. CDR3 sequence reads: CASNPSGDSYNEQFF. In DNA, the CDR3 is TGTGCCAGCAACCCAAGCGGGGACTCCTACAATGAGCAGTTCTTC.

The rearrangement links TRBV7-2 to TRBJ2-2; D is undetermined. V was pared by 1 base and J by 2 bases, with 5 bases between. Looked up from germline, CDR1 is SGHTA and CDR2 is FQGNSA. The CDR3 has 14 amino acids. The CDR3 nucleotides read TGTGCCAGCAGCTTAGACCGAAACACCGGGGAGCTGTTTTTT. Encoded protein: CASSLDRNTGELFF.

This chain links TRBV5-1 with TRBJ2-5; TRBD1 might be the D (5 bases). The CDR3 covers 14 residues. CDR1 SGHRS and CDR2 YFSETQ come from the germline V gene. The germline V and J ends were trimmed by 3 bases and 4 bases, with 13 bases remaining between them. The CDR3 region has the DNA TGCGCCAGCAGCTCAGCAGGGTTGGGAGAGACCCAGTACTTC. Translation: CASSSAGLGETQYF.

This clone was detected only a few times. The chain carries TRBV27 and TRBJ2-7; TRBD1 matches at 8 bases. The CDR3 extends over 15 amino acids. The germline V gene has CDR1 MNHEY and CDR2 SMNVEV (reference sequence). J was trimmed by 0 bases and V by 3 bases; bases with no gene match: 4. The DNA of the CDR3 is TGTGCCAGCAGTTTGGGGACAGGAGCCTCCTACGAGCAGTACTTC. It yields the protein CASSLGTGASYEQYF.

V and J are TRBV25-1 and TRBJ2-5, with 8 bases matching TRBD1. Germline assignment: CDR1 MGHDK and CDR2 SYGVNS. The CDR3 spans 15 residues. J gave up 7 bases and V 5 bases, and 12 bases lay outside the gene matches. CDR3 protein: CASSPPAQGEGTQYF. The CDR3 DNA reads TGTGCCAGCAGTCCCCCCGCACAGGGGGAAGGGACCCAGTACTTC.

V and J are TRBV25-1 and TRBJ1-4, with a weak D call TRBD1 (5 bases). V lost 3 bases and J lost 8, with 10 bases in between. Germline-derived CDR1 and CDR2 are MGHDK and SYGVNS. The CDR3 totals 13 residues. This CDR3 reads CASSDGATEKLFF. CDR3 nucleotide sequence: TGTGCCAGCAGTGACGGGGCCACCGAAAAACTGTTTTTT.

The chain uses TRBV6-5 and TRBJ2-7; 7 positions agree with TRBD1. Trimming took 6 bases from V and 0 from J; bases not matched to a gene: 8. The germline V gene encodes CDR1 MNHEY and CDR2 SVGAGI. The CDR3 covers 15 residues. In nucleotides, the CDR3 is TGTGCCAGCAGGCACCAGTGGGACAGCTCCTACGAGCAGTACTTC. Encoded protein: CASRHQWDSSYEQYF.

The chain couples TRBV25-1 to TRBJ2-5; D is unclear. The CDR3 runs 12 residues. From germline, CDR1 is MGHDK and CDR2 SYGVNS. Trimming cost V 1 base and J 4 bases, with 4 bases left between them. The CDR3 spells CASSESLETQYF. Written as DNA, the CDR3 is TGTGCCAGCAGTGAATCTCTAGAGACCCAGTACTTC.

The V gene is TRBV19, the J gene TRBJ2-7, with a weak D call TRBD2 (6 bases). V gave up 5 bases and J gave up 4 bases, with 12 bases separating them. Germline V gene sequence: CDR1 LNHDA, CDR2 SQIVND (reference sequence). There are 13 residues in the CDR3. CDR3: CASSRRREYEQYF. The CDR3 nucleotides are TGTGCCAGTAGTCGCCGGAGGGAATACGAGCAGTACTTC.

The chain combines TRBV15 with TRBJ1-1; weak D call: TRBD1 (5 bases). Germline CDR1 reads LNHNV; CDR2 reads YYDKDF (reference sequence). The length of the CDR3 is 14 residues. Trimming pared 3 bases from V and 2 bases from J, leaving 10 bases between. Written as DNA, the CDR3 is TGTGCCACCAGCAGCTGGCAGGGCAACACTGAAGCTTTCTTT. It translates to CATSSWQGNTEAFF.

This clone was seen a few times. The chain couples TRBV15 to TRBJ1-1; tentatively, D is TRBD1 (6 bases). The germline V gene has CDR1 LNHNV and CDR2 YYDKDF (reference sequence). CDR3 length: 13 residues. The V end lost 5 bases, the J end lost 3 bases, and 10 bases lay between the germline ends. The CDR3 reads CATSARQDTEAFF. The CDR3 DNA reads TGTGCCACCAGCGCACGACAGGACACTGAAGCTTTCTTT.

V and J are TRBV5-1 and TRBJ2-7; 8 bases line up with TRBD1. Looked up from germline, CDR1 is SGHRS and CDR2 is YFSETQ. The CDR3 runs to 16 residues. V was pared by 3 bases and J by 4 bases, with 12 bases of the junction left unmatched. CDR3 sequence: CASSSQPGQETYEQYF. The CDR3 DNA is TGCGCCAGCAGCTCCCAACCGGGACAGGAGACTTACGAGCAGTACTTC.

The chain combines TRBV7-3 with TRBJ2-6; D call uncertain. Trimming took 5 bases from V and 2 from J, leaving 7 bases between them. Germline CDR1 SGHTA, CDR2 FQGTGA. The CDR3 has 14 amino acids. CDR3 residues: CASSPRAGANVLTF. DNA of the CDR3: TGTGCCAGCAGCCCCCGGGCTGGGGCCAACGTCCTGACTTTC. Complete variable domain (other parts from reference TRBV7-3 and TRBJ2-6): GAGVSQTPSNKVTEKGKYVELRCDPISGHTALYWYRQSLGQGPEFLIYFQGTGAADDSGLPNDRFFAVRPEGSVSTLKIQRTERGDSAVYLCASSPRAGANVLTFGAGSRLTVL.

The CDR3 DNA reads TGTGCCAGCTCCTCCCGGGCCGCGACGGATGGCTACACCTTC. Residues: CASSSRAATDGYTF. The chain links TRBV18 to TRBJ1-2, with D unresolved. The V gene's germline CDR1 is KGHSH and CDR2 LQKENI. The CDR3 is 14 amino acids. Trimming cost V 6 bases and J 6 bases, with 17 bases left between them.

The chain joins TRBV9 to TRBJ1-4; the match to TRBD1 covers 7 bases. V was pared by 1 base and J by 0 bases, with 3 bases of the junction left unmatched. Germline V CDR1 and CDR2: SGDLS, YYNGEE. This CDR3 comprises 16 residues. The DNA for the CDR3 is TGTGCCAGCAGCGTAAGGGGGACAGCAACTAATGAAAAACTGTTTTTT. It codes for CASSVRGTATNEKLFF.

The chain joins TRBV28 to TRBJ2-6, with 7 positions matching TRBD1. V trimming: 8 bases; J trimming: 2 bases; junction bases outside the gene matches: 3. Germline V CDR1 and CDR2: MDHEN, SYDVKM. CDR3 length: 14 amino acids. The DNA for the CDR3 is TGTGCCAGCGCCGGGACAGCTGGGGCCAACGTCCTGACTTTC. This gives the protein CASAGTAGANVLTF.